These 2 T cell receptor beta chains originate from one sample sequenced in a study of OX40 agonist ivuxolimab in advanced cancers. TCRdb's copy holds only in-frame clones and misses some; the assay was immunoSEQ multiplex PCR. The table includes around 76,000 clones, 70% to 85% detected once. The material was CD4+ or CD8+ T cells sorted from blood, obtained in a trial of the OX40 agonist ivuxolimab. The receptor source for this set is an adult with an advanced solid tumor such as melanoma, head and neck, liver or kidney cancer.

J is TRBJ2-5 and V is TRBV7-8; D remains unclear. The germline V gene encodes CDR1 SGHVS and CDR2 FQNEAQ. V shed 2 bases and J shed 5 bases, with 15 bases lying between them. The CDR3 has 15 amino acids. The CDR3 here is CASSLRPERTETQYF. CDR3 sequence (DNA): TGTGCCAGCAGCTTAAGGCCAGAGCGAACGGAGACCCAGTACTTC.

The genes are TRBV7-9 and TRBJ2-2; 9 bases are a match to TRBD1. This CDR3 has 18 residues. Trimming cost V 1 base and J 0 bases; bases outside gene matches: 6. CDR1 and CDR2 from the germline V gene are SEHNR and FQNEAQ (reference sequence). The CDR3, as DNA: TGTGCCAGCAGCTTAGTCCCCGGGACAGGGACGAACACCGGGGAGCTGTTTTTT. Translation: CASSLVPGTGTNTGELFF.